This T cell receptor beta chain is from a study of cytomegalovirus exposure and HLA in healthy donors. Germline CDR1 reads SQVTM; CDR2 reads ANQGSEA. The V and J ends lost 0 bases and 7 bases, in that order; junction bases with no gene match: 5. The length of the CDR3 is 13 residues. Using immunoSEQ multiplex PCR, the repertoire was profiled, and TCRdb retains in-frame clones only, with some absent. The table records roughly 330,000 clones, 87% of them present only once. The donors were part of the validation cohort, which consisted of about 120 subjects and was separate from the first cohort of about 670 subjects. Note on this clone: Its matching antigen is unknown.

Regarding the study as a whole: Listed as cytomegalovirus-associated were 150 to 200 TCR beta chains. Diagnosis of cytomegalovirus status made by the classifier reportedly showed high specificity and sensitivity.

The chain uses TRBV29-1 and TRBJ2-7, with 8 positions matching TRBD1. The source material was PBMCs. This TCR derives from a woman aged 25-40 years in good health and CMV-seropositive. CDR3 residues: CSVEDRTGPEQYF. The CDR3 bases are TGCAGCGTTGAAGATCGGACAGGGCCTGAGCAGTACTTC.